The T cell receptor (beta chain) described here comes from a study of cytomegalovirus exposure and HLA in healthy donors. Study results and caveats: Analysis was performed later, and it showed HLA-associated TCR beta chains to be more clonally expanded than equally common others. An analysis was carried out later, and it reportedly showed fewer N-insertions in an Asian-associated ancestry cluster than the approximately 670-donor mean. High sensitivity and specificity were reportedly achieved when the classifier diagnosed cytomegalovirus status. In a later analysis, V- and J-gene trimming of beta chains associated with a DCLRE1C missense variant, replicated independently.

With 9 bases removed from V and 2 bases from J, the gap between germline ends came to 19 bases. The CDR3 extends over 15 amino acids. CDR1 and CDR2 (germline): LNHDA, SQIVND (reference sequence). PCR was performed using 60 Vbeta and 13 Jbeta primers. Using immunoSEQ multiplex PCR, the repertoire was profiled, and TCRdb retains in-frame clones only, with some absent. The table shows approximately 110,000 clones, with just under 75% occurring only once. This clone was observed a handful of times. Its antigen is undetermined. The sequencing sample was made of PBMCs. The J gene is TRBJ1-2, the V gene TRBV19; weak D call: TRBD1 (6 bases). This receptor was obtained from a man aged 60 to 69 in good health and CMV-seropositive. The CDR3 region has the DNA TGTGCCAGGATCGGTCCCGGGACAAGGAACTATGGCTACACCTTC. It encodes CARIGPGTRNYGYTF.